Listed here are 6 T cell receptor beta chains from one sample, sequenced in a study of beta chain features in type 1 diabetes. Overall study findings and caveats: The study found moderately but significantly shorter TCRB CDR3s in all four CD4+ subsets of Type 1 diabetes patients.

These TCRs' antigens remain unknown. Expressed TCRB transcripts got sequenced, as all isolated RNA was reverse transcribed. Some clones are missing from TCRdb's copy, which holds only in-frame ones; the method was immunoSEQ multiplex PCR. Of about 640,000 clones listed, 12% are singletons. Sequenced sample: naive CD4+ T cells from blood. The receptors originated from a man between 25 and 39 years old with type 1 diabetes.

There are a few counts of this clone. The chain carries TRBV27 and TRBJ2-2; 8 bases line up with TRBD1. Germline V gene data show CDR1 as MNHEY and CDR2 as SMNVEV (reference sequence). Losses at the gene ends were 2 bases for V and 6 bases for J; bases not matched to a gene: 5. The CDR3 totals 15 residues. The CDR3 region has the DNA TGTGCCAGCAGTTTACAAGGACAGGGATCCGGGGAGCTGTTTTTT. Its protein product is CASSLQGQGSGELFF.

This chain connects TRBV7-8 to TRBJ2-2, with D possibly TRBD2 on 6 matching bases. The V gene lost 0 bases and the J gene lost 5 bases, with 16 bases spanning the gap. This CDR3 has 17 residues. The germline gives CDR1 SGHVS, CDR2 FQNEAQ. CDR3 nucleotides: TGTGCCAGCAGCTTAGCTTGGGCAGGGAGGAGAACCGGGGAGCTGTTTTTT. It yields the protein CASSLAWAGRRTGELFF.

The rearrangement uses TRBV4-1 and TRBJ2-2, with 8 bases fitting TRBD2. The CDR3 contains 17 residues. The junction had 9 bases not matched to a gene; V was cut back by 1 base and J by 5 bases. Germline V gene lookup returns CDR1 MGHRA and CDR2 YSYEKL. The chain's CDR3 is CASSQVGLGTSTGELFF. The CDR3 DNA follows: TGCGCCAGCAGCCAAGTGGGGCTCGGGACTAGTACCGGGGAGCTGTTTTTT.

This chain links TRBV2 with TRBJ2-7; D ambiguous. The CDR3 extends over 11 amino acids. V was trimmed by 6 bases and J by 3 bases, leaving 6 bases between them. CDR1 is SNHLY, CDR2 FYNNEI, per germline. The CDR3 sequence: CASRIYYEQYF. In nucleotides, the CDR3 is TGTGCCAGCAGGATTTACTACGAGCAGTACTTC.

This rearrangement joins TRBV28 to TRBJ1-6; D may be TRBD1 (5 bases). Trimming stripped 4 bases from V and 7 bases from J, with 14 bases between. There are 15 residues in the CDR3. Germline V gene lookup returns CDR1 MDHEN and CDR2 SYDVKM. CDR3 in amino acids: CASSYPAGINSPLHF. CDR3 DNA: TGTGCCAGCAGTTACCCAGCAGGGATAAATTCACCCCTCCACTTT. Together with reference TRBV28 and TRBJ1-6, the CDR3 gives the full variable domain: DVKVTQSSRYLVKRTGEKVFLECVQDMDHENMFWYRQDPGLGLRLIYFSYDVKMKEKGDIPEGYSVSREKKERFSLILESASTNQTSMYLCASSYPAGINSPLHFGNGTRLTVT.

This clone came up a few times. J is TRBJ1-6 and V is TRBV5-4, with 10 positions matching TRBD1. The germline gives CDR1 SGHNT, CDR2 YYREEE (reference sequence). J was trimmed by 6 bases and V by 4 bases; bases with no gene match: 4. The CDR3 contains 15 residues. The CDR3 DNA sequence: TGTGCCAGCAGCACGCGGGACAGGGGTAATTCACCCCTCCACTTT. Protein sequence: CASSTRDRGNSPLHF.